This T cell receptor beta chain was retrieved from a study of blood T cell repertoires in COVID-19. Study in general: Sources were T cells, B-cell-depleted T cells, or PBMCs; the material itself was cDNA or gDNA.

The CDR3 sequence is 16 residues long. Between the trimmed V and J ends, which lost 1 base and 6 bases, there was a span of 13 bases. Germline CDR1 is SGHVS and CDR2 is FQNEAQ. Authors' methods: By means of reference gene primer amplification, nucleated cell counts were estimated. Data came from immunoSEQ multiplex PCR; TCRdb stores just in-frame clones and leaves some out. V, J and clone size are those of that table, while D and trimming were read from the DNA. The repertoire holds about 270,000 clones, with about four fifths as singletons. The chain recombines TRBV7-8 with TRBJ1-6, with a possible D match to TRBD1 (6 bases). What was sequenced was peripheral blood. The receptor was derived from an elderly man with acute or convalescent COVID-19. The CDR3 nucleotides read TGTGCCAGCAGCTTAGGGCCGCAGGGGATTAATTCACCCCTCCACTTT. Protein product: CASSLGPQGINSPLHF.